Shown below are 14 T cell receptor beta chains from a single sample sequenced in a study of T cell clonotyping in hematopoietic cell transplantation. TCRdb's copy holds only in-frame clones and misses some; the assay was immunoSEQ multiplex PCR. Of roughly 14,000 clones in the sample, 70% to 90% are singletons; the top ten hold 3.5% to 5%. The sequencing sample was made of peripheral blood mononuclear cells. The origin of the receptors is a woman aged 40 to 55 in good health. Some clones in this sample may be carry-over from other donors' samples.

This chain links TRBV27 with TRBJ2-1; tentative D call: TRBD2 (5 bases). Germline-derived CDR1 and CDR2 are MNHEY and SMNVEV (reference sequence). The V end lost 6 bases, the J end lost 4 bases, and 7 bases lay between the germline ends. The CDR3 contains 12 residues. The DNA for the CDR3 is TGTGCCAGCAGCAGACTATACAATGAGCAGTTCTTC. Amino acid sequence: CASSRLYNEQFF.

Here the CDR3 DNA reads TGCGCCGAGCTCTGGGGGGAATGGTTTTCTGGCTACACCTTC. This gives the protein CAELWGEWFSGYTF. The J gene is TRBJ1-2, the V gene TRBV5-1; TRBD1 might be the D (5 bases). CDR1 and CDR2 (germline): SGHRS, YFSETQ. The CDR3 totals 14 residues. V was clipped by 10 bases and J by 7 bases, with 23 bases between them.

This clone was detected a few times. The V call is TRBV6-1, the J call TRBJ2-3; D is ambiguous. Trimming left V 7 bases short and J 2 bases short, with 7 bases between. Germline CDR1 and CDR2: MNHNS and SASEGT. The CDR3 is made up of 12 amino acids. The CDR3 region is CASTPNTDTQYF. The CDR3 DNA sequence: TGTGCCAGCACCCCGAACACAGATACGCAGTATTTT.

The rearrangement uses TRBV7-9 and TRBJ2-7; 8 nucleotides line up with TRBD2. The J segment lost 4 bases and the V segment lost 5 bases, leaving 13 bases of the junction unmatched. Germline V gene sequence: CDR1 SEHNR, CDR2 FQNEAQ (reference sequence). CDR3 length: 16 amino acids. The CDR3 reads CASSAIAGTRSYEQYF. For the CDR3, the DNA is TGTGCCAGCAGCGCTATCGCCGGGACTAGAAGTTACGAGCAGTACTTC.

This clone was seen only once. This chain uses TRBV11-3 with TRBJ2-2; D is undetermined. Germline V gives CDR1 SGHNT, CDR2 YENEEA. Trimming cost V 2 bases and J 2 bases, with 0 bases left between them. This CDR3 comprises 12 residues. The CDR3 protein is CASSLNTGELFF. The DNA for the CDR3 is TGTGCCAGCAGCTTAAACACCGGGGAGCTGTTTTTT.

CDR3: CASSFTGNTEAFF. The DNA for the CDR3 is TGTGCCAGCAGTTTCACAGGGAACACTGAAGCTTTCTTT. The J gene is TRBJ1-1, the V gene TRBV27, with TRBD1 as a possible D gene (5 bases). Germline values: CDR1 MNHEY, CDR2 SMNVEV (reference sequence). Deletions cut 3 bases from V and 1 base from J, with 6 bases between. The CDR3 extends over 13 amino acids.

V gene TRBV7-2 combines with J gene TRBJ1-2; TRBD1 matches at 7 bases. The CDR3 is 13 residues long. Looked up from germline, CDR1 is SGHTA and CDR2 is FQGNSA. With 5 bases clipped from V and 3 bases from J, the junction kept 3 bases outside the gene matches. As DNA, the CDR3 is TGTGCCAGCAGCCCCAGGGGGGACTATGGCTACACCTTC. It is translated as CASSPRGDYGYTF.

The gene calls are TRBV7-6 and TRBJ2-2; either TRBD1 or TRBD2 may supply D (5 bases each). Germline loops: CDR1 SGHVS, CDR2 FNYEAQ. V was cut by 5 bases and J by 3 bases, with 10 bases left in between. The CDR3 totals 14 residues. The CDR3 coding sequence is TGTGCCAGCAGCGCAGGGAGTGACACCGGGGAGCTGTTTTTT. Its protein is CASSAGSDTGELFF.

The rearrangement joins TRBV6-5 to TRBJ2-7; TRBD1 agrees at 11 bases. Looked up from germline, CDR1 is MNHEY and CDR2 is SVGAGI. The ends lost 2 bases at V and 2 bases at J; junction bases unmatched: 2. The CDR3 covers 15 residues. CDR3 coding DNA: TGTGCCAGCAGTTACCCGGGACAGGGGGCCTACGAGCAGTACTTC. This gives the protein CASSYPGQGAYEQYF.

The genes are TRBV6-1 and TRBJ1-5; D is uncertain. Looked up from germline, CDR1 is MNHNS and CDR2 is SASEGT. V was clipped by 4 bases and J by 5 bases, with 12 bases between them. This CDR3 contains 14 residues. The CDR3 region has the DNA TGTGCCAGCAGTGTCTGGCAGTTGGATCAGCCCCAGCATTTT. This gives the protein CASSVWQLDQPQHF.

The V gene is TRBV29-1, the J gene TRBJ2-1; no firm D call. V gave up 5 bases and J gave up 5 bases, with 4 bases separating them. This CDR3 region has 10 residues. From germline, CDR1 is SQVTM and CDR2 ANQGSEA. The CDR3 protein is CSVSHNEQFF. CDR3 DNA sequence: TGCAGCGTTTCCCACAATGAGCAGTTCTTC.

In its sample, this clone was seen a few times. V gene TRBV5-6 combines with J gene TRBJ2-5, with TRBD1 matching over 7 bases. Looked up from germline, CDR1 is SGHDT and CDR2 is YYEEEE. V was pared by 2 bases and J by 9 bases, with 10 bases of the junction left unmatched. This CDR3 contains 14 residues. In nucleotides, the CDR3 is TGTGCCAGCAGCTTCGGGGTAGGGGGCAGGGCCCAGTACTTC. This codes for CASSFGVGGRAQYF.

V is TRBV19 and J is TRBJ1-1; D is ambiguous. V shed 3 bases and J shed 1 base, with 3 bases lying between them. Germline-derived CDR1 and CDR2 are LNHDA and SQIVND (reference sequence). CDR3 length: 12 residues. The CDR3 sequence: CASSIGNTEAFF. The CDR3 bases are TGTGCCAGTAGTATTGGGAACACTGAAGCTTTCTTT.

The chain carries TRBV6-5 and TRBJ2-5; 7 bases are shared with TRBD1. Germline V CDR1 and CDR2: MNHEY, SVGAGI. The CDR3 sequence is 16 residues long. V trimming: 2 bases; J trimming: 0 bases; junction bases outside the gene matches: 6. CDR3 coding DNA: TGTGCCAGCAGTTACCCTGACAGGGAGCACCAAGAGACCCAGTACTTC. Protein: CASSYPDREHQETQYF.